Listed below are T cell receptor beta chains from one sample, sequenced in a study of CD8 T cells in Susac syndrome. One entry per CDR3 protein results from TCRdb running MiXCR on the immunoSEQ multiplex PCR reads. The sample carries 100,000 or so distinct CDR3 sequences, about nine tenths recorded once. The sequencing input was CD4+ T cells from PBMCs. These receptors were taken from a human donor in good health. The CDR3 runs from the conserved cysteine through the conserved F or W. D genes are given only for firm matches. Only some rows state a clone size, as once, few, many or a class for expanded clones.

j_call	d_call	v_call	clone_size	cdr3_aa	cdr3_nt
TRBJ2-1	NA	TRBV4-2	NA	CASSQTSRGSTEQFF	TGTGCCAGCAGCCAAACCTCCAGGGGTTCGACTGAGCAGTTCTTC
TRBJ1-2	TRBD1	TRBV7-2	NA	CASSLAGQGAFYGYTF	TGTGCCAGCAGCTTAGCGGGACAGGGCGCGTTCTATGGCTACACCTTC
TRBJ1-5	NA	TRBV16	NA	CASSPQGPGSQPQHF	TGTGCCAGCAGCCCCCAAGGGCCCGGTAGTCAGCCCCAGCATTTT
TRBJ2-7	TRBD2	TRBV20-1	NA	CSATLLAAGNHEQYF	TGCAGTGCTACCTTACTAGCGGCCGGGAACCACGAGCAGTACTTC
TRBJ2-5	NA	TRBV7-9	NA	CASSLGAQETQYF	TGTGCCAGCAGCCTGGGAGCACAAGAGACCCAGTACTTC
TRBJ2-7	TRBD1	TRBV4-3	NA	CASSQEQGAFWEQYF	TGCGCCAGCAGCCAAGAACAGGGGGCTTTCTGGGAGCAGTACTTC
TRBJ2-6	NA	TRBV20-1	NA	CSAQKGGSSGANVLTF	TGCAGTGCCCAGAAGGGGGGCAGCTCTGGGGCCAACGTCCTGACTTTC
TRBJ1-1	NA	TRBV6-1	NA	CASSDRVTEAFF	TGTGCCAGCAGTGACAGGGTCACTGAAGCTTTCTTT
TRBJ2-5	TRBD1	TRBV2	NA	CASSDRDRGQETQYF	TGTGCCAGCAGTGACCGGGACAGGGGCCAAGAGACCCAGTACTTC
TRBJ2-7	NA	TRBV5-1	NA	CASSLQPSQTYEQYF	TGCGCCAGCAGCTTGCAGCCCTCACAAACCTACGAGCAGTACTTC
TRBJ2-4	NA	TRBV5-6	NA	CASSLVAREIAKNIQYF	TGTGCCAGCAGCTTGGTCGCGCGAGAAATAGCCAAAAACATTCAGTACTTC
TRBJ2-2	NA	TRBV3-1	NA	CASSGGGYTGELFF	TGTGCCAGCAGCGGGGGGGGCTACACCGGGGAGCTGTTTTTT
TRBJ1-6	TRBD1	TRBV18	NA	CASSPQEQGDSPLHF	TGTGCCAGCTCACCACAGGAACAGGGGGATTCACCCCTCCACTTT
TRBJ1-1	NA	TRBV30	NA	CAYRVNTEAFF	TGTGCCTACCGGGTGAACACTGAAGCTTTCTTT
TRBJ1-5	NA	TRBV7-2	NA	CASSLAGSLSNQPQHF	TGTGCCAGCAGCTTAGCAGGGTCCCTTAGCAATCAGCCCCAGCATTTT
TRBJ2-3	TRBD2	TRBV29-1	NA	CSVPRTSAGTDTQYF	TGCAGCGTCCCTCGGACTAGCGCCGGCACAGATACGCAGTATTTT
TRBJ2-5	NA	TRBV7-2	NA	CASRTRAAETQYF	TGTGCCAGCAGAACTCGGGCGGCGGAGACCCAGTACTTC
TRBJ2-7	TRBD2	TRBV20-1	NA	CSARSYALTSGYEQYF	TGCAGTGCTAGATCCTATGCCTTGACTAGCGGCTACGAGCAGTACTTC
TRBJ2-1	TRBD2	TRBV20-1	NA	CSARAPLAGASEQFF	TGCAGTGCTAGAGCCCCCCTAGCGGGAGCGAGTGAGCAGTTCTTC
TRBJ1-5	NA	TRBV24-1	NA	CATSDHGEGPQHF	TGTGCCACCAGTGACCATGGCGAAGGGCCCCAGCATTTT
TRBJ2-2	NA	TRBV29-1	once	CSVGVPLRPGELFF	TGCAGCGTTGGAGTGCCGCTACGTCCCGGGGAGCTGTTTTTT
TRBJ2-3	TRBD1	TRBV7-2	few	CASSATGNPSTDTQYF	TGTGCCAGCAGCGCGACAGGGAATCCTAGCACAGATACGCAGTATTTT
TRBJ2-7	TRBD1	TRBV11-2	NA	CASSSPGTGSDGYEQYF	TGTGCCAGCAGCTCCCCCGGGACAGGGTCAGACGGCTACGAGCAGTACTTC
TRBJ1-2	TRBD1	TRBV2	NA	CASSESRGLEGYTF	TGTGCCAGCAGTGAAAGCAGGGGGCTCGAAGGCTACACCTTC
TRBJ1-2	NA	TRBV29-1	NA	CSVEGRDYGYTF	TGCAGCGTTGAGGGCCGGGACTATGGCTACACCTTC
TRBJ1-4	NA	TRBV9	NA	CASSATVTGFEKLFF	TGTGCCAGCAGCGCTACCGTTACAGGGTTCGAAAAACTGTTTTTT
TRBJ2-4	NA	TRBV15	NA	CATSRMNIQYF	TGTGCCACCTCCAGGATGAACATTCAGTACTTC
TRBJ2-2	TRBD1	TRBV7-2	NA	CASSPMGQGVNGELFF	TGTGCCAGCAGCCCGATGGGACAGGGGGTTAACGGGGAGCTGTTTTTT
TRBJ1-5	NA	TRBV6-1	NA	CASSPDFNQPQHF	TGTGCCAGCAGCCCGGATTTCAATCAGCCCCAGCATTTT
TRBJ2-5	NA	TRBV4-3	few	CASSQDRRGEETQYF	TGCGCCAGCAGCCAAGACCGGAGGGGGGAGGAGACCCAGTACTTC
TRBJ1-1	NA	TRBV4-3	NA	CASSQGGGQPPNTEAFF	TGCGCCAGCAGCCAAGGGGGGGGCCAGCCCCCGAACACTGAAGCTTTCTTT
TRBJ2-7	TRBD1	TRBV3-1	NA	CASSRGTASFNEQYF	TGTGCCAGCAGCAGGGGGACAGCTAGTTTCAACGAGCAGTACTTC
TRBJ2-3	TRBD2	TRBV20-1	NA	CSAKAGLTDTQYF	TGCAGTGCTAAAGCGGGGCTCACAGATACGCAGTATTTT
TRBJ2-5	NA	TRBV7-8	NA	CASSFASGGDGQKTQYF	TGTGCCAGCAGCTTTGCATCAGGCGGCGACGGACAAAAGACCCAGTACTTC
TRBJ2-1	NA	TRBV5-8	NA	CASSLFRSSYNEQFF	TGTGCCAGCAGCTTGTTCAGGAGCTCCTACAATGAGCAGTTCTTC
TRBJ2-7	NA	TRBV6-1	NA	CASSEGLEQYF	TGTGCCAGCAGTGAAGGTCTCGAGCAGTACTTC
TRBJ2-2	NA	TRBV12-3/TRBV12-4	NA	CASSRFSQENTGELFF	TGTGCCAGCAGTCGTTTCTCACAGGAGAACACCGGGGAGCTGTTTTTT